This T cell receptor beta chain was captured in a study of shared T cell receptors in the human thymus. The CDR3 extends over 15 amino acids. Germline CDR1 reads LGHNA; CDR2 reads YNFKEQ. The V and J ends lost 0 bases and 3 bases respectively, with 10 bases between them. Assay used: immunoSEQ multiplex PCR; TCRdb lists only in-frame clones, some missing. Here the sample spans approximately 580,000 clones, 75% to 80% being singletons. The same data also contributed to another study, on human thymus T cells. That investigation notes: Resections removed during corrective heart surgery provided the thymus tissue used. V and J genes seemed to be used with bias in thymic and blood repertoires.

This clonotype was sampled from a boy in the first two years of life with a congenital heart defect. The specimen sequenced was thymocytes. The genes are TRBV4-2 and TRBJ2-3; D is unresolved. Written as DNA, the CDR3 is TGTGCCAGCAGCCAAGACCATAGAGCAACAGATACGCAGTATTTT. Translation gives CASSQDHRATDTQYF.